What follows is one T cell receptor (beta chain) and its context. Its target is not known. The sample comes from a study of T cells after yellow fever vaccination. TCRdb itself ran the 5' RACE reads through MiXCR, one entry per CDR3 protein. The repertoire holds a few hundred thousand distinct CDR3 sequences, with around 4.9% as singletons. General study findings and limits: Post-booster repertoires contained most primary-vaccination clones again (roughly 97% CD4, around 88% CD8).

The TCR comes from a man between 18 and 29 years old who received the YFV17D yellow fever vaccine. The sample here was CD4+ T cells sorted from PBMCs, taken on the day of the yellow fever booster vaccination.

Written as DNA, the CDR3 is TGTGCCAGCAGGGGGGGGGCTAACTATGGCTACACCTTC. Its protein is CASRGGANYGYTF. The rearrangement links TRBV3-1 to TRBJ1-2; the D gene is possibly TRBD1 (5 bases). V was clipped by 6 bases and J by 0 bases, with 8 bases between them. This CDR3 has 13 amino acids. Germline CDR1 reads LGHDT; CDR2 reads YNNKEL (reference sequence).